Given below is one T cell receptor beta chain in context. Its antigen remains unidentified. No clone much larger than this one lies a single base away; base qualities are absent. The time point label here, explained by the study, means: about 28 days (+/-7) after the second vaccine dose. AZD1222 recipients with second doses at about 4 weeks or about 12 weeks were pooled, because spike-specific TCR depth and breadth did not differ between schedules. Samples from vaccinated people were obtained from the UK trials COV001 and COV002, which included a single-blind randomized controlled phase 2/3 trial of AZD1222 (ChAdOx1 nCoV-19) in healthy adults. Trial participant PBMC samples were collected at day 0 and day 28 after the second dose for TCRbeta chain sequencing. The data belong to a study of T cell responses to AZD1222 COVID-19 vaccine (dated by TCRdb to about 2021). In the study overall: A total of 230 to 250 trial participants underwent TCR sequencing, of whom 207 received two doses of AZD1222 and around 26 received two doses of the MenACWY control vaccine. Enrollment into the trials was organized by age into subgroups of 18-55, 56-69 and 70-plus years, and those subgroups contained roughly 150, 30 and 60 TCR-sequenced participants, respectively. The paper's findings and limits, for the study overall: In the small 56-69-year group, the increase in depth fell short of significance, most likely because of low power. A significant rise in spike-specific TCR breadth and depth was observed after two AZD1222 doses relative to day 0 and relative to MenACWY recipients. No day 14 peak-response samples were available, so repertoires were characterized only after the peak T cell response. Vaccine-associated CD4 TCRs spanned the whole spike protein, with dominant responses in regions 160-218 and 743-854. Reportedly, close to half of the unique spike-specific TCRs recognized epitopes lying outside the regions that are mutated in the B.1.351 and B.1.1.7 variants. Participants were mostly white British and included more females than males, and it was suggested by the authors that clonal diversity may have been underestimated. Conclusions about previously exposed vaccinees are limited because only five or six AZD1222 recipients were SARS-CoV-2 seropositive at baseline.

The CDR3 regions of human TCRbeta chains were analyzed by immunosequencing. The source study handled its data this way. Repertoire TCRs were matched against a reference library of SARS-CoV-2-specific TCRs generated with the MIRA antigen-specificity platform. Breadth meant the fraction of unique TCRs that were SARS-CoV-2-associated, whereas depth meant the fraction of total T cells that were SARS-CoV-2-associated. Each spike-specific TCR was assigned to its reactive spike region and to a CD4 or CD8 class using the MIRA data. Log10-transformed breadth and depth values were compared by one-way ANOVA with Sidak's multiple comparisons tests. TCRdb retrieved this table from immuneACCESS and kept in-frame rearrangements only. Not all clones are present; in checked studies, unresolved V genes account for under half, and no reason is known for the remainder. V, J and clone size were drawn from that table, and D and trimming were deduced from the DNA. Across this sample there are 90,000 or so clones, with around nine tenths seen only once. Approximately 5% of the sample is taken by the ten largest.

Trimming takes 3 bases off V and 3 bases off J; junction bases not matched to a gene: 8. CDR1 and CDR2 are drawn from the germline V gene (reference sequence): SGHKS, YYEKEE. The CDR3 numbers 15 residues from cysteine through phenylalanine. Just CDR3 DNA is preserved here, 45 bases in frame from base 1. The chain couples TRBV5-5 to TRBJ1-1, with 7 bases matching TRBD1. This sequence was found in an adult who received the AZD1222 COVID-19 vaccine. The sequencing here drew on peripheral blood, taken 28 days after the second AZD1222 dose. The CDR3 loop reads CASSYTDRTDTEAFF. The DNA sequence follows: TGTGCCAGCAGCTATACGGACAGGACGGACACTGAAGCTTTCTTT.